Listed here are 14 T cell receptor beta chains from one sample, sequenced in a study of spatial heterogeneity in lung cancer. Time point denoted: sample taken at primary tumor resection. Frozen PBMC, nontumor lung or tumor provided whole RNA, which was sequenced unsorted. TCRdb itself ran the 5' RACE reads through MiXCR, one entry per CDR3 protein. The sample holds 75,000 to 85,000 distinct CDR3 sequences; approximately 20% are singletons and the top ten take about 6.8%. Material: PBMCs, obtained at surgery. The receptor source for this set is a male donor with early-stage non-small cell lung cancer.

This clonotype was recorded many times. The V gene is TRBV11-1, the J gene TRBJ2-1, with 11 bases fitting TRBD2. This CDR3 comprises 15 residues. CDR1 is SGHAT and CDR2 is FQDESV in the germline V gene (reference sequence). With 5 bases clipped from V and 10 bases from J, the junction kept 10 bases outside the gene matches. The CDR3 sequence is CASSPTSGAPGEQFF. The DNA of the CDR3 is TGTGCCAGCAGCCCGACTAGCGGGGCCCCCGGGGAGCAGTTCTTC.

The rearrangement uses TRBV24-1 and TRBJ2-3; D is undetermined. CDR3 length: 15 residues. V was cut by 4 bases and J by 4 bases, with 14 bases left in between. Germline loops: CDR1 KGHDR, CDR2 SFDVKD. This CDR3 is CATSDPKVRSDTQYF. CDR3 sequence (DNA): TGTGCCACCAGTGACCCCAAAGTTAGGTCAGATACGCAGTATTTT.

The rearrangement joins TRBV28 to TRBJ2-5; possible D gene TRBD1, 5 bases. With 3 bases removed from V and 0 bases from J, the gap between germline ends came to 8 bases. CDR3 length equals 14 residues. CDR1 and CDR2 from the germline V gene are MDHEN and SYDVKM. The CDR3 coding sequence is TGTGCCAGCAGTTTCCCACAGGACCAAGAGACCCAGTACTTC. As protein: CASSFPQDQETQYF. Combining the CDR3 with reference TRBV28 and TRBJ2-5 gives the whole variable domain DVKVTQSSRYLVKRTGEKVFLECVQDMDHENMFWYRQDPGLGLRLIYFSYDVKMKEKGDIPEGYSVSREKKERFSLILESASTNQTSMYLCASSFPQDQETQYFGPGTRLLVL.

The rearrangement uses TRBV29-1 and TRBJ2-3; D not certain. Germline V CDR1 and CDR2: SQVTM, ANQGSEA. V lost 4 bases to trimming and J lost 0 bases, with 8 bases between them. This CDR3 spans 13 amino acids. The CDR3 sequence: CSVVGVSTDTQYF. The CDR3 bases are TGCAGCGTTGTGGGTGTCAGCACAGATACGCAGTATTTT.

This clonotype was seen many times. J is TRBJ2-7 and V is TRBV7-2; TRBD2 matches at 10 bases. Trimming cost V 3 bases and J 2 bases; bases outside gene matches: 10. The CDR3 has 17 residues. The germline V gene has CDR1 SGHTA and CDR2 FQGNSA. This CDR3 is CASSFGSSGRGPYEQYF. The CDR3 coding sequence is TGTGCCAGCAGCTTCGGCTCTAGCGGGAGAGGCCCCTACGAGCAGTACTTC.

This clonotype was seen ten or more times. The chain carries TRBV5-1 and TRBJ1-1; D gene ambiguous. CDR1 and CDR2 (germline): SGHRS, YFSETQ. The V and J ends lost 4 bases and 1 base respectively, with 8 bases between them. The CDR3 sequence is 13 residues long. As DNA, the CDR3 is TGCGCCAGCAGCGCTGGGGAGAACACTGAAGCTTTCTTT. Translated, it gives CASSAGENTEAFF.

This clonotype was found many times. The chain carries TRBV29-1 and TRBJ2-7; D is perhaps TRBD2 (6 bases). CDR1 SQVTM and CDR2 ANQGSEA come from the germline V gene. The CDR3 has 12 amino acids. The V and J ends lost 4 bases and 4 bases respectively, with 11 bases between them. The CDR3 spells CSVVGGKYEQYF. CDR3 in DNA: TGCAGCGTTGTTGGGGGGAAGTACGAGCAGTACTTC.

The V gene is TRBV5-1, the J gene TRBJ1-6, with TRBD1 matching over 8 bases. Trimming cost V 4 bases and J 4 bases; bases outside gene matches: 4. The CDR3 sequence is 15 residues long. Germline V gene data show CDR1 as SGHRS and CDR2 as YFSETQ. Here the CDR3 DNA reads TGCGCCAGCAGCGCCCAGGGGGCTTATAATTCACCCCTCCACTTT. As protein: CASSAQGAYNSPLHF. Based on the CDR3 plus reference TRBV5-1 and TRBJ1-6, the full variable domain is KAGVTQTPRYLIKTRGQQVTLSCSPISGHRSVSWYQQTPGQGLQFLFEYFSETQRNKGNFPGRFSGRQFSNSRSEMNVSTLELGDSALYLCASSAQGAYNSPLHFGNGTRLTVT.

The rearrangement links TRBV7-8 to TRBJ2-7; D may be TRBD1 or TRBD2 (7 bases each). Germline CDR1 is SGHVS and CDR2 is FQNEAQ. The V gene lost 1 base and the J gene lost 3 bases, with 13 bases spanning the gap. The CDR3 is 15 amino acids. The CDR3 spells CASSLVGGGYYEQYF. CDR3 coding DNA: TGTGCCAGCAGCTTAGTGGGAGGGGGCTACTACGAGCAGTACTTC.

This clonotype was detected only a few times. The chain joins TRBV28 to TRBJ1-6; D is unresolved. The germline CDR1 and CDR2 sequences are MDHEN and SYDVKM. V was clipped by 6 bases and J by 5 bases, with 14 bases between them. The CDR3 runs 15 residues. The CDR3 protein is CASSPVFGNNSPLHF. In DNA form, the CDR3 reads TGTGCCAGCAGCCCCGTTTTTGGAAATAATTCACCCCTCCACTTT.

Only one count was recorded for this clonotype. The gene calls are TRBV5-1 and TRBJ2-7, with 8 bases lining up with TRBD1. With 6 bases clipped from V and 2 bases from J, the junction kept 7 bases outside the gene matches. Germline lookup yields CDR1 SGHRS and CDR2 YFSETQ. The CDR3 covers 14 residues. CDR3 bases: TGCGCCAGCATGCTTGGGACAGGCCCCTACGAGCAGTACTTC. This sequence encodes CASMLGTGPYEQYF.

Only a few counts were recorded for this clonotype. The chain couples TRBV28 to TRBJ2-1; 10 bases match TRBD1. The CDR3 extends over 13 amino acids. Germline values: CDR1 MDHEN, CDR2 SYDVKM. Trimming at V came to 6 bases and at J to 8 bases, leaving 4 bases not matched to a gene. The CDR3 reads CASRKTGGDEQFF. The DNA for the CDR3 is TGTGCCAGCAGGAAGACAGGGGGCGATGAGCAGTTCTTC. Filled out from reference TRBV28 and TRBJ2-1, the complete variable domain reads DVKVTQSSRYLVKRTGEKVFLECVQDMDHENMFWYRQDPGLGLRLIYFSYDVKMKEKGDIPEGYSVSREKKERFSLILESASTNQTSMYLCASRKTGGDEQFFGPGTRLTVL.

Ten or more counts support this clonotype. The DNA for the CDR3 is TGTGCCAGCAGTTTTGGGACAGCGAACTATGGCTACACCTTC. Translation gives CASSFGTANYGYTF. The rearrangement links TRBV12-3 or TRBV12-4 to TRBJ1-2, with TRBD1 identical over 7 bases. J gave up 2 bases and V 3 bases, and 3 bases lay outside the gene matches. This CDR3 is 14 amino acids long.

This chain links TRBV19 with TRBJ2-1; 7 bases align to TRBD2. Unmatched junction bases numbered 4, after V lost 2 bases and J lost 3 bases. The CDR3 runs 15 residues. CDR1 LNHDA and CDR2 SQIVND come from the germline V gene (reference sequence). As DNA, the CDR3 is TGTGCCAGTAGTATAAGGACTAGGCACTACAATGAGCAGTTCTTC. Translation gives CASSIRTRHYNEQFF. Drawing the rest from reference TRBV19 and TRBJ2-1, the complete variable domain is DGGITQSPKYLFRKEGQNVTLSCEQNLNHDAMYWYRQDPGQGLRLIYYSQIVNDFQKGDIAEGYSVSREKKESFPLTVTSAQKNPTAFYLCASSIRTRHYNEQFFGPGTRLTVL.